These T cell receptor beta chains were read from a single sample in a study of regulatory T cells. Sequencing used immunoSEQ multiplex PCR; TCRdb keeps in-frame clones, though not all of them. The data show about 20,000 clones, under 95% seen once. The sequenced sample was CD8+ T cells sorted from blood. The source is a child aged 2-9 years with CD3G deficiency. CDR3s include the opening cysteine and the closing phenylalanine or tryptophan. D genes are given only for firm matches.

cdr3_length	v_call	j_call	d_call	cdr3_aa
17	TRBV28	TRBJ1-4	TRBD1	CASRPSTGGATNEKLFF
12	TRBV7-9	TRBJ2-1	.	CASSGEVGAQFF
14	TRBV28	TRBJ2-3	TRBD2	CASSFVREGDTQYF
15	TRBV19	TRBJ2-1	.	CASSIDRDNYNEQFF
13	TRBV28	TRBJ2-7	.	CASSTSRSYEQYF
13	TRBV28	TRBJ2-3	.	CASSFTGLDTQYF
15	TRBV28	TRBJ2-1	TRBD2	CASSLGEGPYNEQFF
16	TRBV13	TRBJ1-1	TRBD1	CASSPPGQGMNTEAFF
14	TRBV6-4	TRBJ2-7	.	CASRGGLQTYEQYF
18	TRBV6-1	TRBJ1-1	.	CASSEAGIWRGMNTEAFF
14	TRBV5-1	TRBJ2-7	.	CASSRGSGPYEQYF
12	TRBV7-9	TRBJ2-7	.	CASSKDSYEQYF
12	TRBV28	TRBJ2-3	.	CASSSRQNTQYF
14	TRBV6-1	TRBJ2-1	.	CASSLETVYNEQFF